One and the same sample provided the 27 T cell receptor beta chains below, sequenced in a study of CD8 T cells in Susac syndrome (dated by TCRdb to the late 2010s). The receptor library was made with the immunoSEQ multiplex PCR assay. RNA was extracted with the RNeasy kit and roughly 0.5 to 1 ug was reverse transcribed using random hexamers. TCRdb redid the processing of the public reads, applying fastp at Q25 and MiXCR, and retained in-frame beta chains. Each CDR3 protein appears once, grouped with its most common genes and DNA. The sample includes about 150,000 distinct CDR3 sequences, with around 96% observed a single time. The biggest ten clones account for approximately 0.17% of the sample. The sequencing sample was made of CD4+ T cells from PBMCs. Receptors were obtained from a human donor with Susac syndrome.

The chain joins TRBV20-1 to TRBJ2-3, with 8 positions matching TRBD1. V shed 3 bases and J 6 bases; nucleotides not matched to a gene: 8. There are 14 residues in the CDR3. CDR1 and CDR2 (germline): DFQATT, SNEGSKA (reference sequence). Here the CDR3 DNA reads TGCAGTGCTAGTTCCCCGGGACAGGATGATACGCAGTATTTT. Encoded protein: CSASSPGQDDTQYF.

The CDR3 reads CASSDPGHLLGNTEAFF. The CDR3 bases are TGTGCCAGCAGTGACCCTGGACACCTATTGGGGAACACTGAAGCTTTCTTT. The rearrangement links TRBV25-1 to TRBJ1-1; D may be TRBD1 (5 bases). Germline V lookup: CDR1 MGHDK, CDR2 SYGVNS. The CDR3 spans 17 residues. V dropped 3 bases and J dropped 1 base, with 18 bases sitting between them.

The rearrangement joins TRBV12-3 or TRBV12-4 to TRBJ1-4, with D maybe TRBD1 (5 bases). This CDR3 has 15 residues. Trimming took off 6 bases at V and 7 bases at J, with 18 bases between the two ends. The CDR3 sequence is CASSPSPGFGEKLFF. CDR3 coding DNA: TGTGCCAGCAGCCCATCCCCAGGGTTCGGTGAAAAACTGTTTTTT.

The genes are TRBV20-1 and TRBJ1-2; no firm D call. Deletions cut 3 bases from V and 4 bases from J, with 12 bases between. Germline V gene lookup returns CDR1 DFQATT and CDR2 SNEGSKA (reference sequence). The CDR3 length is 13 residues. The CDR3 region is CSASESNAYGYTF. As DNA, the CDR3 is TGCAGTGCTAGTGAGTCCAACGCCTATGGCTACACCTTC.

V gene TRBV20-1 combines with J gene TRBJ1-6, with D tentatively TRBD1 (6 bases). The V end was cut by 6 bases, the J end by 7 bases, with 16 bases between. Germline CDR1 reads DFQATT; CDR2 reads SNEGSKA (reference sequence). This CDR3 has 14 amino acids. CDR3 residues: CSATPQGGNSPLHF. DNA of the CDR3: TGCAGTGCAACTCCACAGGGTGGAAATTCACCCCTCCACTTT.

The rearrangement joins TRBV7-2 to TRBJ1-1; D ambiguous. CDR1 and CDR2 from the germline V gene are SGHTA and FQGNSA. The V gene lost 4 bases and the J gene lost 4 bases, with 10 bases spanning the gap. CDR3 length: 13 amino acids. The DNA for the CDR3 is TGTGCCAGCAGCTCACAAGGCCGCACTGAAGCTTTCTTT. It is translated as CASSSQGRTEAFF.

V is TRBV14 and J is TRBJ2-3, with D unresolved. This CDR3 is built from 13 residues. V shed 4 bases and J shed 2 bases, with 7 bases lying between them. Germline V gene data show CDR1 as SGHDN and CDR2 as FVKESK. The CDR3: CASSRQITDTQYF. CDR3 nucleotides: TGTGCCAGCAGCCGTCAGATCACAGATACGCAGTATTTT.

The chain links TRBV23-1 to TRBJ1-2; tentatively, D is TRBD1 (6 bases). TRBV23-1 is an open reading frame whose function is uncertain. Trimming cost V 3 bases and J 3 bases, with 14 bases left between them. The CDR3 consists of 15 residues. CDR3 in DNA: TGCGCCAGCAGTCACCTCAGACCAGGGGACTATGGCTACACCTTC. This codes for CASSHLRPGDYGYTF.

This chain uses TRBV15 with TRBJ2-7; D unresolved. The CDR3 has 13 residues. CDR1 is LNHNV and CDR2 is YYDKDF in the germline V gene (reference sequence). V gave up 6 bases and J gave up 1 base, with 10 bases separating them. CDR3 sequence reads: CATRSKTSYEQYF. The DNA of the CDR3 is TGTGCCACCAGATCCAAGACTTCCTACGAGCAGTACTTC.

The V gene is TRBV7-2, the J gene TRBJ2-7; D is perhaps TRBD1 (5 bases). Trimming shortened V by 0 bases and J by 3 bases, and 18 bases separated the two germline ends. The CDR3 runs 17 residues. Germline V gene lookup returns CDR1 SGHTA and CDR2 FQGNSA. The CDR3 region is CASSLAFRTRIYYEQYF. The CDR3 region has the DNA TGTGCCAGCAGCTTAGCGTTTAGGACAAGGATATACTACGAGCAGTACTTC.

The CDR3 DNA sequence: TGTGCCAGCAGTTTGGTCTCGGGGGGCTACACCTTC. Translation gives CASSLVSGGYTF. This chain joins TRBV12-3 or TRBV12-4 and TRBJ1-2, with unresolved D. The CDR3 runs to 12 residues. Trimming took off 3 bases at V and 8 bases at J, with 10 bases between the two ends.

This rearrangement joins TRBV5-1 to TRBJ1-1; D is uncertain. CDR3 length: 15 residues. Germline V gene data show CDR1 as SGHRS and CDR2 as YFSETQ. V was pared by 0 bases and J by 5 bases, with 14 bases between. In DNA form, the CDR3 reads TGCGCCAGCAGCTTGGGTAGCAGGTCCGGAACTGAAGCTTTCTTT. Amino acids: CASSLGSRSGTEAFF.

The V and J genes are TRBV12-3 or TRBV12-4 and TRBJ2-7, with 7 bases aligning to TRBD2. The CDR3 has 14 amino acids. Trimming took 4 bases from V and 3 from J; bases not matched to a gene: 6. The CDR3 reads CASSSGLGGYEQYF. The CDR3 nucleotides are TGTGCCAGCAGTTCCGGACTAGGAGGCTACGAGCAGTACTTC.

CDR3 in DNA: TGTGCCAGCAGCCTAGCGGGGGAGCAGTACTTC. It translates to CASSLAGEQYF. V is TRBV3-1 and J is TRBJ2-7; TRBD2 agrees at 8 bases. CDR1 and CDR2 (germline): LGHDT, YNNKEL (reference sequence). The CDR3 length is 11 residues. Trimming removed 4 bases from V and 7 bases from J; junction bases left unmatched: 0.

The chain carries TRBV5-1 and TRBJ2-1, with 7 bases identical to TRBD1. The V and J ends lost 0 bases and 0 bases, in that order; junction bases with no gene match: 3. Germline V lookup: CDR1 SGHRS, CDR2 YFSETQ. The CDR3 totals 16 residues. CDR3 in amino acids: CASSLAGQSSYNEQFF. In DNA, the CDR3 is TGCGCCAGCAGCTTGGCGGGACAGAGCTCCTACAATGAGCAGTTCTTC.

The CDR3 nucleotides are TGTGCCAGCAGCGGATCTAGGGACACTGAAGCTTTCTTT. It encodes CASSGSRDTEAFF. The rearrangement joins TRBV3-1 to TRBJ1-1; D remains ambiguous. Trimming removed 5 bases at V and 3 bases at J, with 10 bases between. CDR3 length: 13 residues. Germline values: CDR1 LGHDT, CDR2 YNNKEL (reference sequence).

V usage is TRBV25-1 and J usage is TRBJ2-2, with 12 bases fitting TRBD2. The V gene end was trimmed by 8 bases and the J gene end by 3 bases; junction bases not matched to a gene: 13. The germline CDR1 and CDR2 sequences are MGHDK and SYGVNS. CDR3 length: 18 residues. CDR3 loop: CASLRPPSGGADTGELFF. Written as DNA, the CDR3 is TGTGCCAGCCTTAGGCCTCCTAGCGGGGGGGCGGACACCGGGGAGCTGTTTTTT.

The chain couples TRBV28 to TRBJ2-1, with 11 bases fitting TRBD2. The length of the CDR3 is 15 residues. V trimming: 4 bases; J trimming: 5 bases; junction bases outside the gene matches: 4. Germline V CDR1 and CDR2: MDHEN, SYDVKM. The CDR3 DNA reads TGTGCCAGCAGTTCTCTAGCGGGGGGCGACAATGAGCAGTTCTTC. Encoded protein: CASSSLAGGDNEQFF. Full variable domain (missing parts from reference TRBV28 and TRBJ2-1): DVKVTQSSRYLVKRTGEKVFLECVQDMDHENMFWYRQDPGLGLRLIYFSYDVKMKEKGDIPEGYSVSREKKERFSLILESASTNQTSMYLCASSSLAGGDNEQFFGPGTRLTVL.

V gene TRBV7-9 combines with J gene TRBJ2-2; D may be TRBD1 (6 bases). The CDR3 loop spans 15 amino acids. The germline V and J ends were trimmed by 3 bases and 6 bases, with 14 bases remaining between them. CDR1 and CDR2 from the germline V gene are SEHNR and FQNEAQ (reference sequence). CDR3 protein: CASSFTTGFAGELFF. CDR3 in DNA: TGTGCCAGCAGCTTCACGACAGGTTTCGCCGGGGAGCTGTTTTTT.

The chain links TRBV6-2 or TRBV6-3 to TRBJ2-7, with 9 bases matching TRBD1. The CDR3 is made up of 16 amino acids. Trimming cost V 7 bases and J 4 bases; bases outside gene matches: 14. Germline assignment: CDR1 MNHEY and CDR2 SVGEGT. The CDR3 DNA is TGTGCCAGCACCACCCAACGGGACAGGGCCGGGTACGAGCAGTACTTC. Its translation is CASTTQRDRAGYEQYF.

The chain employs TRBV5-1 and TRBJ2-7; TRBD2 aligns across 9 bases. Trimming removed 5 bases from V and 5 bases from J; junction bases left unmatched: 8. Per germline, CDR1 SGHRS and CDR2 YFSETQ. This CDR3 is 14 amino acids long. The CDR3, as DNA: TGCGCCAGCAGTAATAGCGGGGGTGTCAACGAGCAGTACTTC. It codes for CASSNSGGVNEQYF. The variable domain in full, completed from reference TRBV5-1 and TRBJ2-7, reads KAGVTQTPRYLIKTRGQQVTLSCSPISGHRSVSWYQQTPGQGLQFLFEYFSETQRNKGNFPGRFSGRQFSNSRSEMNVSTLELGDSALYLCASSNSGGVNEQYFGPGTRLTVT.

This chain joins TRBV7-9 and TRBJ1-5; tentatively, D is TRBD1 (5 bases). Looked up from germline, CDR1 is SEHNR and CDR2 is FQNEAQ (reference sequence). The CDR3 totals 16 residues. V lost 3 bases and J lost 2, with 14 bases in between. The CDR3 loop reads CASSFIGANGNQPQHF. In DNA form, the CDR3 reads TGTGCCAGCAGCTTTATAGGGGCGAATGGCAATCAGCCCCAGCATTTT.

The chain links TRBV25-1 to TRBJ2-7, with 7 positions matching TRBD1. Germline lookup yields CDR1 MGHDK and CDR2 SYGVNS. CDR3 length equals 13 residues. With 10 bases clipped from V and 2 bases from J, the junction kept 8 bases outside the gene matches. The CDR3 reads CATATGTAYEQYF. CDR3 DNA: TGTGCCACCGCAACCGGGACAGCCTACGAGCAGTACTTC.

V gene TRBV6-2 or TRBV6-3 combines with J gene TRBJ1-1, with a possible D match to TRBD1 (6 bases). The CDR3 runs 12 residues. Germline values: CDR1 MNHEY, CDR2 SVGEGT. Trimming took 9 bases from V and 3 from J, leaving 11 bases between them. CDR3 in DNA: TGTGCCAGTATGCAGGGGTACACTGAAGCTTTCTTT. Amino acid sequence: CASMQGYTEAFF.

In this sample, this clonotype turned up once. The V and J genes are TRBV5-6 and TRBJ2-1, with 8 bases aligning to TRBD1. With 2 bases clipped from V and 15 bases from J, the junction kept 10 bases outside the gene matches. Germline V gene data show CDR1 as SGHDT and CDR2 as YYEEEE. CDR3 length: 13 residues. The CDR3 DNA sequence: TGTGCCAGCAGCTTCACCCGGACAGGGAGCCGGTTCTTC. This codes for CASSFTRTGSRFF.

The chain employs TRBV6-5 and TRBJ2-3; 8 bases fit TRBD2. There are 14 residues in the CDR3. The J segment lost 4 bases and the V segment lost 6 bases, leaving 6 bases of the junction unmatched. Germline CDR1 is MNHEY and CDR2 is SVGAGI. CDR3 in DNA: TGTGCCAGCAGCTCAGCGGGGGAGGCAGATACGCAGTATTTT. It codes for CASSSAGEADTQYF.

A few counts support this clonotype. The J gene is TRBJ2-7, the V gene TRBV14; TRBD1 agrees at 7 bases. J lost 6 bases, V lost 4 bases, and 9 bases had no gene match. The CDR3 is 14 amino acids. Germline assignment: CDR1 SGHDN and CDR2 FVKESK. The CDR3 DNA sequence: TGTGCCAGCAGCCCCAGACAGGGCTTAGGCGAGCAGTACTTC. This gives the protein CASSPRQGLGEQYF.